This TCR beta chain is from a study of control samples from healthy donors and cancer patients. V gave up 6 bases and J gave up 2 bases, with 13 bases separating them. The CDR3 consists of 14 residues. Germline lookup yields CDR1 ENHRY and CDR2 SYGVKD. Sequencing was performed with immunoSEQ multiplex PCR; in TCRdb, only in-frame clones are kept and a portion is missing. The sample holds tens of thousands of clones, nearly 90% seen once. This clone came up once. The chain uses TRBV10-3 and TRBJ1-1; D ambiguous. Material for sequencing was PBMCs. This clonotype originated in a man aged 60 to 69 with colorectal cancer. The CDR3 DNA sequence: TGTGCCATCAGCCGAGGTACCCCTAACACTGAAGCTTTCTTT. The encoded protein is CAISRGTPNTEAFF.